The present TCR beta chain was sequenced within a study of molecular identifiers for immune sequencing clone quantification. TCRdb fed the PCR reads into MiXCR, producing one record per CDR3 protein. The sample lists over 300,000 distinct CDR3 sequences, 24% occurring once. In this sample, this clonotype turned up many times. The CDR3 runs to 14 residues. The V and J ends lost 3 bases and 5 bases respectively, with 13 bases between them. Germline V lookup: CDR1 LNHDA, CDR2 SQIVND (reference sequence). The chain links TRBV19 to TRBJ2-5; possibly TRBD1 for D (6 bases). The sequencing input was naive CD8+ T cells from blood, with Jurkat cell RNA spiked in. The subset here: FACS-sorted CD8+CD4-CCR7+CD45RA+ naive T cells. The receptor was isolated from a human donor in good health. Some libraries in this study had Jurkat cell RNA spiked in. CDR3 sequence: CASSMYRDGETQYF. The CDR3 DNA reads as TGTGCCAGTAGTATGTACAGGGACGGTGAGACCCAGTACTTC.